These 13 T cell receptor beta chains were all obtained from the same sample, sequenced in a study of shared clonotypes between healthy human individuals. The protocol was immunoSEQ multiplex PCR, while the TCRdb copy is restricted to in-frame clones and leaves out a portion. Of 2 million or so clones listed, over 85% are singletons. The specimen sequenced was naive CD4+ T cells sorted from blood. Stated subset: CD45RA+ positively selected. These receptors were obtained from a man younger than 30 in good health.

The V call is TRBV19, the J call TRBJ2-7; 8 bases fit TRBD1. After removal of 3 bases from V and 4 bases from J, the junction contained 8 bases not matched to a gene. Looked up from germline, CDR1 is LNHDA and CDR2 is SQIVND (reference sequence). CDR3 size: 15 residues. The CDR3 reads CASSIQGALGYEQYF. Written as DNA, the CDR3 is TGTGCCAGTAGTATCCAGGGGGCGTTAGGATACGAGCAGTACTTC.

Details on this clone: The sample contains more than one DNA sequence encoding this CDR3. The CDR3 nucleotides are TGTGCCAGCAGTCCGACAGGGGGCAACACTGAAGCTTTCTTT. It translates to CASSPTGGNTEAFF. The chain employs TRBV27 and TRBJ1-1; 10 bases align to TRBD1. Germline V CDR1 and CDR2: MNHEY, SMNVEV (reference sequence). V lost 5 bases, J lost 2 bases, and 2 bases stayed unmatched. The CDR3 loop spans 14 amino acids.

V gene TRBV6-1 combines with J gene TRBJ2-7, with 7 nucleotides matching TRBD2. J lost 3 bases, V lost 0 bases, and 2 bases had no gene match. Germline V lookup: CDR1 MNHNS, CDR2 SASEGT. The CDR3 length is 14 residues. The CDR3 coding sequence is TGTGCCAGCAGTGAAGCGGGGGGGGGCTACGAGCAGTACTTC. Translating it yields CASSEAGGGYEQYF.

The CDR3 region has the DNA TGTGCCAGCAGCCCCGGAGGGGCGGGGACTCAGCCCCAGCATTTT. Protein: CASSPGGAGTQPQHF. The chain is built from TRBV6-5 and TRBJ1-5, with D possibly matching TRBD1 (5 bases). The CDR3 is 15 amino acids. CDR1 and CDR2 (germline): MNHEY, SVGAGI. Trimming took off 6 bases at V and 6 bases at J, with 18 bases between the two ends.

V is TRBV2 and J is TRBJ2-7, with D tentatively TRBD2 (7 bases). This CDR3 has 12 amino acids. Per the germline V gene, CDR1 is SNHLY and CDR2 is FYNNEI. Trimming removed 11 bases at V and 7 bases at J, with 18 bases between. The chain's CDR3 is CAGGGRAWEQYF. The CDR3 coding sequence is TGTGCCGGAGGGGGGAGGGCCTGGGAGCAGTACTTC.

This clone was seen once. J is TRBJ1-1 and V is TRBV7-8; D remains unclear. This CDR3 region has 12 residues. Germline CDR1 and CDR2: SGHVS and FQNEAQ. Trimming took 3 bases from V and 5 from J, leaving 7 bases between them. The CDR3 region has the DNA TGTGCCAGCAGCTTCGAGAGGACTGAAGCTTTCTTT. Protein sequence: CASSFERTEAFF.

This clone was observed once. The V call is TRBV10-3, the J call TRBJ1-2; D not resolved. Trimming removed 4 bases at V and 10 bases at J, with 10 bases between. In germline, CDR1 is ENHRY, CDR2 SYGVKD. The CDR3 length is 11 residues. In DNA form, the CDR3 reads TGTGCCATCAGTGCCGCCGGGGACTACACCTTC. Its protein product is CAISAAGDYTF.

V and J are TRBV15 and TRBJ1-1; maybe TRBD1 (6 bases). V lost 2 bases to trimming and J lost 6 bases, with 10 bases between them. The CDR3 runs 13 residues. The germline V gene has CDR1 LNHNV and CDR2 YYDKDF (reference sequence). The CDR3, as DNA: TGTGCCACCAGCAGACAGGGGAATCCTGAAGCTTTCTTT. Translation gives CATSRQGNPEAFF.

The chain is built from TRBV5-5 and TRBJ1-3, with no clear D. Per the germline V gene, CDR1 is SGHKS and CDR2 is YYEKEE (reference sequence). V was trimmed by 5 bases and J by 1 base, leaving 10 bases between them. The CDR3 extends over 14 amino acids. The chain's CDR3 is CASRAVTSGNTIYF. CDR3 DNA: TGTGCCAGCAGGGCGGTGACTTCTGGAAACACCATATATTTT.

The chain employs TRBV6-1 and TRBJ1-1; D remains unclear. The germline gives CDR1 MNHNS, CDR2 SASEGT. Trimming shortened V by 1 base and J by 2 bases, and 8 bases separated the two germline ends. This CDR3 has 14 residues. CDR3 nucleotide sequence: TGTGCCAGCAGTGAAGTACCGGTCAACACTGAAGCTTTCTTT. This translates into CASSEVPVNTEAFF.

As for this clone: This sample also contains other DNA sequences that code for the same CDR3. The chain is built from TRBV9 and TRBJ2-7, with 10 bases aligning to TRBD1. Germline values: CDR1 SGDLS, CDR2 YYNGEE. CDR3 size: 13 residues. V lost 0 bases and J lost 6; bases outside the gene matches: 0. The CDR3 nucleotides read TGTGCCAGCAGCGTAGGGGACAGGGGCGAGCAGTACTTC. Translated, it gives CASSVGDRGEQYF.

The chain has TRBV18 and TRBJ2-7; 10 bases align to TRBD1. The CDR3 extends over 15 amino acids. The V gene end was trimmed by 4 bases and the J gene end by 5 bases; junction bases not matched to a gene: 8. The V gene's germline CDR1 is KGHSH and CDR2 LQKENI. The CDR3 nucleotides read TGTGCCAGCTCACAAAACCGGGACAGGGGACACGAGCAGTACTTC. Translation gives CASSQNRDRGHEQYF.

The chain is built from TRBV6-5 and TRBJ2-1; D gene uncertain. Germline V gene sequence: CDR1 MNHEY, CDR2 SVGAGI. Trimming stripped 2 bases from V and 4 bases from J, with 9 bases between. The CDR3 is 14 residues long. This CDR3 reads CASSYPGPYNEQFF. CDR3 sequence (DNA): TGTGCCAGCAGTTACCCCGGCCCATACAATGAGCAGTTCTTC.